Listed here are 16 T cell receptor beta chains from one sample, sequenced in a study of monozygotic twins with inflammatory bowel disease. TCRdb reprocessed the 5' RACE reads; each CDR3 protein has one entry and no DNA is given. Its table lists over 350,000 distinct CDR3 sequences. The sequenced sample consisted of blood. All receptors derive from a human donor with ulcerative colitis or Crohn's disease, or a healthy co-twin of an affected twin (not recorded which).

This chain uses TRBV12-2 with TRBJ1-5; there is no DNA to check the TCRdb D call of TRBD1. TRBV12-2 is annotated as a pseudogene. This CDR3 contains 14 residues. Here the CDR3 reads CASRLPAGNQPQHF.

The CDR3 sequence: CSVEGTSGEFADTQYF. This sequence joins TRBV29-1 and TRBJ2-3; TCRdb picks TRBD2, but there is no DNA to check that call. The V gene's germline CDR1 is SQVTM and CDR2 ANQGSEA. The CDR3 runs 16 residues.

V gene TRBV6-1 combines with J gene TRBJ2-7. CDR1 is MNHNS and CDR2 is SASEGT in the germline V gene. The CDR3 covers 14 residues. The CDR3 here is CASSGNRGPSEQYF.

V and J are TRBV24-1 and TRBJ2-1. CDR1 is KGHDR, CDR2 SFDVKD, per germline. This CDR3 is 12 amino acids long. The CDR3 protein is CATSDLSGEQFF.

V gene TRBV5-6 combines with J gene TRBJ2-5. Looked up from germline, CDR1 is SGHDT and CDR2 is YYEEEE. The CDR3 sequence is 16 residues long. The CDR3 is CASSLITHGGSKTQYF.

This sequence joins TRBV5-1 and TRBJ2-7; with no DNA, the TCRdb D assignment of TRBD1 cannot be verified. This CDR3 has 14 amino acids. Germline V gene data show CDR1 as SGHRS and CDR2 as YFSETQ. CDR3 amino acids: CASSSPGQPIEQYF.

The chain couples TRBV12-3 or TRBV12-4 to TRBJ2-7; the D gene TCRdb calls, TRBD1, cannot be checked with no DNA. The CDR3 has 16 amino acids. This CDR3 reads CASSFSGGGITIEQYF.

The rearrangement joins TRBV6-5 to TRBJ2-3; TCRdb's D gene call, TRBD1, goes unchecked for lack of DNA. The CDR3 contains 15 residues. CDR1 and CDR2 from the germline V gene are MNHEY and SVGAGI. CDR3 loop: CASSYHGGGTDTQYF.

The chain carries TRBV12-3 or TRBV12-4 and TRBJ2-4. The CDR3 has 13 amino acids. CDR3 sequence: CASSWLAKNIQYF.

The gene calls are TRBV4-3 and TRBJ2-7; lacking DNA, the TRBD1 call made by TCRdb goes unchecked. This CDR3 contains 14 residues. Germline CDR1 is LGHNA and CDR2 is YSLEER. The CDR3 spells CASSRGQGTYEQYF.

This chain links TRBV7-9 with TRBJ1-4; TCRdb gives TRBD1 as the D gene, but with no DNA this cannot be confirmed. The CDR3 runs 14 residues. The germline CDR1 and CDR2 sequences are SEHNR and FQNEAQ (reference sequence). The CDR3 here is CASSQGGANEKLFF.

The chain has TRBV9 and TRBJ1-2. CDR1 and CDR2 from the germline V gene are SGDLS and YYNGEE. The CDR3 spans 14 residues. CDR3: CASSVGGIYYGYTF.

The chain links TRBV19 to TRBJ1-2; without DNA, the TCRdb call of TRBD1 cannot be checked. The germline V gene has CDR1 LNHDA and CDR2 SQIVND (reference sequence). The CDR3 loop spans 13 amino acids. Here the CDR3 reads CASTTPGQNGYTF. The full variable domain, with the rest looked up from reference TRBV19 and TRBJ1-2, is DGGITQSPKYLFRKEGQNVTLSCEQNLNHDAMYWYRQDPGQGLRLIYYSQIVNDFQKGDIAEGYSVSREKKESFPLTVTSAQKNPTAFYLCASTTPGQNGYTFGSGTRLTVV.

The CDR3 is CASSLALGRLSSGANVLTF. The chain joins TRBV12-3 or TRBV12-4 to TRBJ2-6; TCRdb picks TRBD1, but there is no DNA to check that call. The CDR3 is 19 amino acids.

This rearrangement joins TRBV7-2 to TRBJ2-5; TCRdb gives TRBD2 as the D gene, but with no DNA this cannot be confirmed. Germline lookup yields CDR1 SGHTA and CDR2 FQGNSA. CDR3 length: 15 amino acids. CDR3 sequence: CASSFQGGGGETQYF.

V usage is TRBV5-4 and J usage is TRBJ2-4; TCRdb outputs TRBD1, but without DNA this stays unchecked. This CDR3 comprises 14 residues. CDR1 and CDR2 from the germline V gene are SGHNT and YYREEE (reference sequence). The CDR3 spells CASSPGTAKNIQYF.